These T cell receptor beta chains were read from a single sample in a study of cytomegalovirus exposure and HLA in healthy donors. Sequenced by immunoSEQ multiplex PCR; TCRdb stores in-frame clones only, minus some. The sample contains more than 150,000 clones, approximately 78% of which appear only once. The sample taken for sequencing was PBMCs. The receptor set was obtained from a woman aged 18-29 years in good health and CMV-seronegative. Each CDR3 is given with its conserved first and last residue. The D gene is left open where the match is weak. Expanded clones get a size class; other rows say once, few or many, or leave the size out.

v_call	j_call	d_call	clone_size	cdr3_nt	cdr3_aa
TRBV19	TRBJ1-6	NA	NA	TGTGCCAGTAGAAACGGTTTTTCACCCCTCCACTTT	CASRNGFSPLHF
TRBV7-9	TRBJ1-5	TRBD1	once	TGTGCCAGCAGCTTAGCCGGGACAGGGAAACAGCCCCAGCATTTT	CASSLAGTGKQPQHF
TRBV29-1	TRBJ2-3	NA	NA	TGCAGCGTTGAAAGGGGCGAGACAGATACGCAGTATTTT	CSVERGETDTQYF
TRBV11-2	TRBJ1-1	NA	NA	TGTGCCAGCAGCTTAGCCAGGAACACTGAAGCTTTCTTT	CASSLARNTEAFF
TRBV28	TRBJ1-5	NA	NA	TGTGCCAGCAGTTTTGGGGGCGTGCAGCCCCAGCATTTT	CASSFGGVQPQHF
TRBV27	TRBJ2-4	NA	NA	TGTGCCAGCAGTTTATCCGCAGTTATCGGGAACATTCAGTACTTC	CASSLSAVIGNIQYF
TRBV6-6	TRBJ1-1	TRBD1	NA	TGTGCCAGCAGAAACCGCGCAGGGGGCACTGAAGCTTTCTTT	CASRNRAGGTEAFF
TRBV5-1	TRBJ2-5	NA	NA	TGCGCCAGCAGCTTGACGGTAGTTCAAGAGACCCAGTACTTC	CASSLTVVQETQYF
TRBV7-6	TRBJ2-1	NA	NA	TGTGCCAGCAGCCGCTACAATGAGCAGTTCTTC	CASSRYNEQFF
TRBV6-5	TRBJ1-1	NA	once	TGTGCCAGCAGTTACTCGGGGGCATCGGACACTGAAGCTTTCTTT	CASSYSGASDTEAFF
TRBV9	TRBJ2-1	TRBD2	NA	TGTGCCAGCAGCGCTGGGACTAGCGGGAGCAGGCATGAGCAGTTCTTC	CASSAGTSGSRHEQFF
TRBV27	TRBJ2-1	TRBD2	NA	TGTGCCAGCAGTTCCGCTAGCGGGAGGGACTACAATGAGCAGTTCTTC	CASSSASGRDYNEQFF
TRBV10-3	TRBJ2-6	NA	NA	TGTGCCATCAGCAGGGGTTCTGGGGCCAACGTCCTGACTTTC	CAISRGSGANVLTF
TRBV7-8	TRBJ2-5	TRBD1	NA	TGTGCCAGTCTAACAGGGGGCATAGCGGAGACCCAGTACTTC	CASLTGGIAETQYF
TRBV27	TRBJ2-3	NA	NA	TGTGCCAGCAGCCCTGCAGCGGGCCTCACAGATACGCAGTATTTT	CASSPAAGLTDTQYF
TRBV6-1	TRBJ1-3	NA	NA	TGTGCCAGCAGTGACCAAGGAAACACCATATATTTT	CASSDQGNTIYF
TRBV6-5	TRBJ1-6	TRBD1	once	TGTGCCAGCAGAGACAGGGGTGGAAATTCACCCCTCCACTTT	CASRDRGGNSPLHF
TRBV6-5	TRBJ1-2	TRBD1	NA	TGTGCCAGCAGACCGGGACAGGGGGCTAACTATGGCTACACCTTC	CASRPGQGANYGYTF
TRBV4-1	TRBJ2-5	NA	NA	TGCGCCAGCAGCTGGACAGAGTACCAAGAGACCCAGTACTTC	CASSWTEYQETQYF
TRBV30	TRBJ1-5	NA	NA	TGTGCCTGGAGTCCGAGCGGGGACCGGCCCCAGCATTTT	CAWSPSGDRPQHF
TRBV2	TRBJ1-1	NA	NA	TGTGCCAGCACCCAGGGCATGAACACTGAAGCTTTCTTT	CASTQGMNTEAFF
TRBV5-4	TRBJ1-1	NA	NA	TGTGCCAGCAGCTTGAAGGGGGGGCCCGGGGAAGCTTTCTTT	CASSLKGGPGEAFF
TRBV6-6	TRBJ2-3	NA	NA	TGTGCCAGCAGTTACCGGCAGGGTAGCACAGATACGCAGTATTTT	CASSYRQGSTDTQYF
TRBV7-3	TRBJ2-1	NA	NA	TGTGCCAGCAGCCCGCAGTGGGGGGATGAGCAGTTCTTC	CASSPQWGDEQFF
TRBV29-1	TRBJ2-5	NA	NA	TGCAGCGTTCGTTACCAAGAGACCCAGTACTTC	CSVRYQETQYF
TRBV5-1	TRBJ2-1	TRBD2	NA	TGCGCCAGCAGCTTGGGTCTAGCGGGGGAGTACAATGAGCAGTTCTTC	CASSLGLAGEYNEQFF
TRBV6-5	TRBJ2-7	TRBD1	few	TGTGCCAGCAGCCGTATCATTGACAGGGTAGGCGAGCAGTACTTC	CASSRIIDRVGEQYF
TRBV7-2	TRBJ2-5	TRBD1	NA	TGTGCCAGCAGCTTAGCGGGTAGGGGGCGTCCAGAGACCCAGTACTTC	CASSLAGRGRPETQYF
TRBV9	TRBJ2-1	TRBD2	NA	TGTGCCAGCAGCGTAGTAGCGGGAGGGGGGAATGAGCAGTTCTTC	CASSVVAGGGNEQFF
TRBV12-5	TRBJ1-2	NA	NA	TGTGCTAGTGGGCGGGACGGATATGGCTACACCTTC	CASGRDGYGYTF
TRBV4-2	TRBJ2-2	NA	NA	TGTGCCAGCAGCCAAGGACCGGGAAACACCGGGGAGCTGTTTTTT	CASSQGPGNTGELFF
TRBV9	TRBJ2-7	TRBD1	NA	TGTGCCAGCAGCGAAGGGTGGACAGGCTCCGAGCAGTACTTC	CASSEGWTGSEQYF
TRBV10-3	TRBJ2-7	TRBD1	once	TGTGCCATCAGTCACGTGGGACAGGGTCCCTACGAGCAGTACTTC	CAISHVGQGPYEQYF
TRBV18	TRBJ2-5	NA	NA	TGTGCCAGCTCACCCCCTCAAGAGACCCAGTACTTC	CASSPPQETQYF
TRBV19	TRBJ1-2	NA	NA	TGTGCCAGTAAACTGACTGCTTCGAATGGCTACACCTTC	CASKLTASNGYTF
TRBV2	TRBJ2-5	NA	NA	TGTGCCAGCAACACTGTTGCTGGGGGGGAGACCCAGTACTTC	CASNTVAGGETQYF
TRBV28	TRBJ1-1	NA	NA	TGTGCCATAGGACCGGGGACTGAAGCTTTCTTT	CAIGPGTEAFF
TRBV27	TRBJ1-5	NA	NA	TGTGCCAGCAGTTTAATGGGGGGTCAGCCCCAGCATTTT	CASSLMGGQPQHF
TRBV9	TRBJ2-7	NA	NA	TGTGCCAGCAGCGCACCCGGGAACTCCTACGAGCAGTACTTC	CASSAPGNSYEQYF
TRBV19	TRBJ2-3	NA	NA	TGTGCCAGTAGTATACGGCGCGGGGGCCGCACAGATACGCAGTATTTT	CASSIRRGGRTDTQYF
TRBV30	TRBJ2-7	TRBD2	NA	TGTGCCTGGTGCGGACGGAGAACTAGCGGGAGGGCCTACGAGCAGTACTTC	CAWCGRRTSGRAYEQYF
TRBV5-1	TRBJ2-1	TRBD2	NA	TGCGCCAGCAGCCGCCCTAGCGGGAGGGAAGAGCAGTTCTTC	CASSRPSGREEQFF
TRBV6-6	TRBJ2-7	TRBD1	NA	TGTGCCAGCAGCATGACAGGGAAAACCTACGAGCAGTACTTC	CASSMTGKTYEQYF